This record concerns one T cell receptor beta chain sequence. Distinct nucleotide sequences in the sample also encode this CDR3. This record comes from a study of cytomegalovirus exposure and HLA in healthy donors. Amplification used 60 Vbeta primers and 13 Jbeta primers. Method: immunoSEQ multiplex PCR; TCRdb's copy keeps in-frame clones and lacks some. The table has fewer than 250,000 clones, about nine tenths seen once; the top ten hold 1.1%. Germline CDR1 reads MNHNS; CDR2 reads SASEGT. The CDR3 loop spans 13 amino acids. The V end lost 5 bases, the J end lost 2 bases, and 9 bases lay between the germline ends.

V and J are TRBV6-1 and TRBJ1-1; possibly TRBD1 for D (6 bases). The clonotype was recovered from a boy aged 2-9 years in good health and CMV-seronegative. Material for sequencing was PBMCs. CDR3 residues: CASSLTGNTEAFF. CDR3 nucleotides: TGTGCCAGCAGTTTGACAGGCAACACTGAAGCTTTCTTT.